This T cell receptor (beta chain) was sequenced in a study of T cells in Graves' hyperthyroidism and ophthalmopathy. Study as a whole: Staff took peripheral blood when the initial diagnosis was made, before any treatment began.

TCR beta CDR3 regions were amplified from RNA. HTBI primers were the set used in a first-round RT-PCR of the TCR CDR3. TCRdb re-analysed the multiplex PCR reads in MiXCR, keeping a single row per CDR3 protein. In the table there are a few hundred thousand distinct CDR3 sequences, about 15% of which are singletons. Findings of the study overall: Progression to ophthalmopathy was predicted a median of roughly seven months early.

Many counts were recorded for this clonotype. The antigen remains undetermined. V lost 3 bases and J 5 bases, leaving 17 bases between the germline ends. Germline V gene data show CDR1 as SGHKS and CDR2 as YYEKEE (reference sequence). The CDR3 covers 15 residues. The receptor comes from a woman in her 30s with Graves' hyperthyroidism. This chain joins TRBV5-5 and TRBJ2-5; possibly TRBD2 for D (5 bases). The sample consisted of blood. CDR3 in DNA: TGTGCCAGCAGCTCGGATCAACTAGTATCGGAGACCCAGTACTTC. Its translation is CASSSDQLVSETQYF.